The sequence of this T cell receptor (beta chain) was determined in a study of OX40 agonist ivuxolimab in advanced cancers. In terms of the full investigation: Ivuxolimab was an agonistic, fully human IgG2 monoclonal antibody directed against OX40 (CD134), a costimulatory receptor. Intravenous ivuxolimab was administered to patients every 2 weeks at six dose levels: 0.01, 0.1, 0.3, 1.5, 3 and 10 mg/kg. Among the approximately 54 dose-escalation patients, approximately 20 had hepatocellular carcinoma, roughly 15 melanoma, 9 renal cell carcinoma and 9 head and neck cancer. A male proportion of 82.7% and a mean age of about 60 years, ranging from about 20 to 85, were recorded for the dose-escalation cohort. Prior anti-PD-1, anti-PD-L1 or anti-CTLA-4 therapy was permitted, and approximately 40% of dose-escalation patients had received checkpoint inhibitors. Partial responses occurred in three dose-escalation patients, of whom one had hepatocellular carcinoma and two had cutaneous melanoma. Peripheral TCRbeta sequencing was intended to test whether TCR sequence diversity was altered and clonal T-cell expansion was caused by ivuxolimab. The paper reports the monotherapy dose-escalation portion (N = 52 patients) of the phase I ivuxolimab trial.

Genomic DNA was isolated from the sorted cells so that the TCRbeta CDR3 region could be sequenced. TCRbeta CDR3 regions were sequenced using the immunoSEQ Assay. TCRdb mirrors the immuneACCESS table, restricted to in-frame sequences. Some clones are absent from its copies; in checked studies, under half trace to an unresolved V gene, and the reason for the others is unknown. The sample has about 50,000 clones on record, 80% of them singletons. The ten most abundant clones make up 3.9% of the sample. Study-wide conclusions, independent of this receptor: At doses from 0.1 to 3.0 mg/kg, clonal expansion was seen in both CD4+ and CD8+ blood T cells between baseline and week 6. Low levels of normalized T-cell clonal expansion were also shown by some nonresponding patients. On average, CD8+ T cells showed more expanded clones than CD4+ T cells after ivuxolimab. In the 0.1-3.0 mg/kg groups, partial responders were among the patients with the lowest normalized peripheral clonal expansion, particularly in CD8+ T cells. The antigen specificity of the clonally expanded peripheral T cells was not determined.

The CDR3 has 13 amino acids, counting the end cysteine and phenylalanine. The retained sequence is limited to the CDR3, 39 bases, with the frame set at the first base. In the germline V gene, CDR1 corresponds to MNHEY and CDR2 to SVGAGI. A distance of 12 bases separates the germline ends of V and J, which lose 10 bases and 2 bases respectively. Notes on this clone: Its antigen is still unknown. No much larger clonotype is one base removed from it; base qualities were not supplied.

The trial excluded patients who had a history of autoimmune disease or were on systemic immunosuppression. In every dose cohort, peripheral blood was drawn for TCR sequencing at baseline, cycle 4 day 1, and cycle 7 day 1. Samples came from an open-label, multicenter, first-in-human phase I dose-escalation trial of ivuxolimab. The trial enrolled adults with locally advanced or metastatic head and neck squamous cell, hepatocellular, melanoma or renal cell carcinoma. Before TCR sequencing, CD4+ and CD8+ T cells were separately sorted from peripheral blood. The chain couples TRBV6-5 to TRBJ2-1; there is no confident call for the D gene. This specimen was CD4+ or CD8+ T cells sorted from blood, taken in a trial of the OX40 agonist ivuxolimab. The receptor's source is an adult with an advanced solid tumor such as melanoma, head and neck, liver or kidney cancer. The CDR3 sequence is CATRMDAYNEQFF. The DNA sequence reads TGTGCCACCCGCATGGATGCCTACAATGAGCAGTTCTTC.